This TCR beta chain was obtained from a study of vaccination and CD4 T cells after COVID-19 (dated by TCRdb to 2022 to 2024). For the study in its entirety: Convalescent patients had a positive SARS-CoV-2 result on nasal swab PCR, and of these patients, some ten had mild disease and one had severe disease. The convalescent cohort included six males and four females, with two Hispanic individuals, seven Caucasians, two Asians and one multiracial person. Two doses of either the Pfizer-BioNTech BNT162b2 vaccine (n=8) or the Moderna mRNA-1273 vaccine (n=2) were administered to participants. Post-COVID blood samples from convalescent patients were collected a median of approximately 93 days after diagnosis, with a range of 35 to 161 days. Post-vaccine blood samples were obtained a median of around 67 days after the second vaccine dose, with a range of roughly 13 to 250 days. The cultures were stimulated with overlapping spike peptide pools from SARS-CoV-2 and from the common cold coronaviruses HCoV-NL63, HCoV-OC43 and HCoV-229E. Control cultures received a CEFX viral epitope pool as the positive control, an HIV-1 Nef peptide pool as the negative control, or no peptide. The spike-specific CD4+ TCR repertoire was compared before and after mRNA vaccination in nine to ten COVID-19 convalescent patients and a handful of infection-naive healthy vaccine recipients.

Trimming leaves V shorter by 2 bases and J shorter by 8 bases, with the junction holding 5 bases beyond the gene matches. The CDR3 runs 13 amino acids, cysteine and phenylalanine included. Of all the DNA, just the CDR3 is kept, 39 bases in frame from base 1. For CDR1 and CDR2, the germline V gene lists MNHEY and SVGAGI. There are a few counts of this clonotype. What this receptor recognizes is not known. Base quality data are lacking; no much larger clone is found one base away. Library creation used PCR. TCR sequencing of DNA from cultured CD4+ T cells used the Oncomine TCR Beta short-read assay at the Johns Hopkins FTIC core. The QIAamp micro DNA kit was used to extract genomic DNA from the cultured CD4+ T cells. Oncomine TCR Beta libraries from cultured CD4+ T cells were pooled with unique dual indexes and sequenced on an Illumina iSeq 100. The original pipeline was this. Non-productive sequences were removed, and CDR3s that did not start with C, did not end with F or W, or were shorter than 7 amino acids were discarded. Antigen-specific clonotypes were identified using the MANAFEST web application through comparison of peptide-stimulated wells with reference and other culture wells. Positive clones required FDR below 0.05, an odds ratio above 5, and productive frequency above 0.1% in at least two of three replicate wells. Clonotypes that were significantly expanded in both SARS-CoV-2 spike wells and at least one common cold coronavirus spike condition were defined as cross-reactive. Levenshtein distances (stringdist) and unrooted phylogenetic trees (ape) in R version 3.6.1 were used to assess CDR3 homology. TCRdb applied fastp at Q25 and MiXCR to the public reads, then kept only in-frame beta chains. Every distinct CDR3 protein forms one entry, paired with its most common genes and DNA. The V and J calls come from TCRdb's annotation, not from the publication. The sample table contains 9,500 to 15,000 distinct CDR3 sequences; only one count was recorded for roughly 50% of them. The top ten hold 13% to 15% of the sample.

Overall results and qualifications from the work: Among convalescent patients, a median around 86% of the SARS-CoV-2-reactive clones seen after vaccination appeared only after vaccination, which suggests priming specific to the vaccine. An increase in the median number of SARS-CoV-2-reactive clonotypes from around 20 after infection to roughly 39 after vaccination was observed, but the change was not found to be significant. Of the vaccine-specific clones in convalescent patients, 304 of 307, or nearly all, reacted only to SARS-CoV-2 spike and did not cross-react with common cold coronaviruses. The number of convalescent patients in the study was relatively small, and the study did not examine early timepoints following natural infection.

The sample's treatment or condition label is to be understood as: approximately nine-day PBMC culture with coronavirus spike peptide pools or control peptides (ViraFEST assay). To expand antigen-specific T cells with peptide pools and then pick out the expanded clonotypes through TCR sequencing, the study relied on the ViraFEST assay. Positive SARS-CoV-2 PCR tests in the convalescent patients dated from March to December 2020, before Alpha, Beta and Delta variants emerged in the United States. Each well held under 2.5 million PBMCs cultured in IMDM containing roughly 5.5% human AB serum and roughly 10 IU/ml IL-2, with about 10 ug/ml peptide pools added. On days 3 and 7, half of the culture medium was replaced with fresh IL-2-containing medium. CD4+ T cells were isolated after roughly 9 days of culture through negative selection using the EasySep CD4+ T cell isolation kit. PBMCs were separated from whole blood using Ficoll-Paque Plus gradient centrifugation and then either used fresh or cryopreserved at -140C. In general, triplicate wells were set up for every culture condition.

Sequenced sample: CD4+ T cells from blood, cultured in vitro. The sequence joins TRBV6-5 to TRBJ1-2; 7 nucleotides in the junction match TRBD1. The origin of this receptor is a human donor who had recovered from COVID-19. The DNA sequence follows: TGTGCCAGCAGTTACAAGAGGGGGCAAGGCTACACCTTC. This sequence encodes CASSYKRGQGYTF.